This is a list of T cell receptor beta chains from one sample in a study of neoadjuvant anti-PD-1 for oral cavity cancer. The data were produced by immunoSEQ multiplex PCR, yet TCRdb's version contains in-frame clones alone and is incomplete. The table records around 15,000 clones, approximately 35% of them present only once. The sequenced sample was tumor tissue, obtained after nivolumab (anti-PD-1) treatment. These receptor sequences come from a person between 40 and 80 years old with oral cavity squamous cell carcinoma. The CDR3 runs from the conserved cysteine through the conserved F or W. The D gene is left open where the match is weak. Clone size is not always given. Where it is, it says once, few, many or a class for expanded clones.

>TRBJ2-2|few|TRBV4-3|-
TGCGCCAGCAGCCAAGTACTTACCGGGGAGCTGTTTTTT
CASSQVLTGELFF
>TRBJ1-5|few|TRBV6-6|-
TGTGCCAGCAGTTACACTCGCAATAGCAATCAGCCCCAGCATTTT
CASSYTRNSNQPQHF
>TRBJ2-5|-|TRBV30|TRBD1
TGTGCCTGGAGCCGGGACAGGGTCCAAGAGACCCAGTACTTC
CAWSRDRVQETQYF
>TRBJ2-1|-|TRBV2|-
TGTGCCAGCAGCCTCGGATCAGGCGAGCAGTTCTTC
CASSLGSGEQFF
>TRBJ2-3|-|TRBV15|TRBD1
TGTGCCACCAGCTCCCCCCCGGGACAGGGCACAGATACGCAGTATTTT
CATSSPPGQGTDTQYF
>TRBJ1-4|-|TRBV7-9|-
TGTGCCAGTGTTGACAGCGGGAATGAAAAACTGTTTTTT
CASVDSGNEKLFF
>TRBJ1-4|few|TRBV7-8|TRBD1
TGTGCCAGCAGCTTCGCGGGACAGTTTAATGAAAAACTGTTTTTT
CASSFAGQFNEKLFF
>TRBJ1-5|-|TRBV9|-
TGTGCCAGCAGCGTAGGTGTGTCCTGGGGGCAGCCCCAGCATTTT
CASSVGVSWGQPQHF
>TRBJ1-1|-|TRBV6-1|-
TGTGCCAGCAGATTACCGGACGGGAACACTGAAGCTTTCTTT
CASRLPDGNTEAFF
>TRBJ1-2|few|TRBV19|-
TGTGCCAGTAGTACATGGACCGTAGGCTATGGCTACACCTTC
CASSTWTVGYGYTF
>TRBJ2-1|-|TRBV6-4|-
TGTGCCAGCAGTGACTCGGACAACAATGAGCAGTTCTTC
CASSDSDNNEQFF
>TRBJ1-2|-|TRBV4-1|-
TGCGCCAGCAGCCAAGAAGTGGGGGGCTGGGGCTACACCTTC
CASSQEVGGWGYTF
>TRBJ2-7|-|TRBV28|-
TGTGCCAGCAGCAGGGTTACCTACGAGCAGTACTTC
CASSRVTYEQYF
>TRBJ1-2|-|TRBV19|-
TGTGCCAGTAGTATAGGGGGGTTTTCTGCCTATGGCTACACCTTC
CASSIGGFSAYGYTF
>TRBJ2-7|few|TRBV5-1|-
TGCGCCAGCAGCGGACCGGGGCCGAGGAGCGAGCAGTACTTC
CASSGPGPRSEQYF
>TRBJ2-1|-|TRBV15|TRBD2
TGTGCCACCAGCAGAGGATCAAGCGGGGGGCGTGAGCAGTTCTTC
CATSRGSSGGREQFF
>TRBJ1-5|-|TRBV12-5|-
TGTGCTAGTGCACCCGTAGGGGGGCTCAATCAGCCCCAGCATTTT
CASAPVGGLNQPQHF
>TRBJ2-3|few|TRBV6-6|TRBD1
TGTGCCAGCAGTTGGGGACAGGGGACCACAGATACGCAGTATTTT
CASSWGQGTTDTQYF
>TRBJ2-7|few|TRBV2|-
TGTGCCAGCAGCCCCCGACCTATCTACGAGCAGTACTTC
CASSPRPIYEQYF
>TRBJ1-2|-|TRBV19|-
TGTGCCGCGGGGACACTCAACTATGGCTACACCTTC
CAAGTLNYGYTF
>TRBJ2-2|-|TRBV7-8|-
TGTGCCAGCAGCTTAAGTACGGGAATTGGCACCGGGGAGCTGTTTTTT
CASSLSTGIGTGELFF
>TRBJ2-2|-|TRBV6-5|TRBD2
TGTGCCAGCAGACGGACTAGCGGTTACACCGGGGAGCTGTTTTTT
CASRRTSGYTGELFF
>TRBJ1-1|-|TRBV14|-
TGTGCCAGCAGCCAAGATCAGCACACTGAAGCTTTCTTT
CASSQDQHTEAFF
>TRBJ1-2|few|TRBV11-1|-
TGTGCCAGCAGCTTAGTCGGGGCCCGGGCCTATGGCTACACCTTC
CASSLVGARAYGYTF
>TRBJ2-1|-|TRBV7-9|-
TGTGCCAGCAGCTTAGACCCCTCTAGCAAAGAGCAGTTCTTC
CASSLDPSSKEQFF
>TRBJ2-7|few|TRBV6-6|-
TGTGCCAGCAGCCCTTATGGAAGCTCCTACGAGCAGTACTTC
CASSPYGSSYEQYF
>TRBJ1-3|few|TRBV6-6|-
TGTGCCAGCAGTCCTACAGGGAGCTCTGGAAACACCATATATTTT
CASSPTGSSGNTIYF
>TRBJ1-2|-|TRBV6-6|-
TGTGCCAGCAGTCGGGACGGACGGGGGGGCTACACCTTC
CASSRDGRGGYTF
>TRBJ2-3|few|TRBV7-9|-
TGTGCCAGCAGCCCAGGAGGGAGCACAGATACGCAGTATTTT
CASSPGGSTDTQYF
>TRBJ2-5|-|TRBV14|TRBD1
TGTGCCAGCAGCCAGGGACCGGGACAGCAAGAGACCCAGTACTTC
CASSQGPGQQETQYF
>TRBJ2-3|-|TRBV11-1|-
TGTGCCAGCAGCAAACCGAGGGGGGCGCGGATCGAATCCGGTACGCAGTATTTT
CASSKPRGARIESGTQYF
>TRBJ2-3|-|TRBV19|-
TGTGCCACCTGCCGGGATGGAGCCTACACAGATACGCAGTATTTT
CATCRDGAYTDTQYF
>TRBJ1-1|-|TRBV4-3|-
TGCGCCAGCAGCCACGCCGGAAGGGGCGGAAGCACTGAAGCTTTCTTT
CASSHAGRGGSTEAFF
>TRBJ2-1|-|TRBV5-1|TRBD2
TGCGCCAGCAGCTTGGCCGGCTGGGGGGGTCGTGATGAGCAGTTCTTC
CASSLAGWGGRDEQFF
>TRBJ2-5|few|TRBV7-6|-
TGTGCCAGCAGCGCCAGGGGTGAGGCCCAGTACTTC
CASSARGEAQYF
>TRBJ1-4|-|TRBV15|TRBD1
TGTGCCACCAGCAGAGAGGGACAGGGGAATGAAAAACTGTTTTTT
CATSREGQGNEKLFF
>TRBJ2-7|-|TRBV5-8|-
TGTGCCAGCAGCCGGGGAGACTTCCACGAGCAGTACTTC
CASSRGDFHEQYF